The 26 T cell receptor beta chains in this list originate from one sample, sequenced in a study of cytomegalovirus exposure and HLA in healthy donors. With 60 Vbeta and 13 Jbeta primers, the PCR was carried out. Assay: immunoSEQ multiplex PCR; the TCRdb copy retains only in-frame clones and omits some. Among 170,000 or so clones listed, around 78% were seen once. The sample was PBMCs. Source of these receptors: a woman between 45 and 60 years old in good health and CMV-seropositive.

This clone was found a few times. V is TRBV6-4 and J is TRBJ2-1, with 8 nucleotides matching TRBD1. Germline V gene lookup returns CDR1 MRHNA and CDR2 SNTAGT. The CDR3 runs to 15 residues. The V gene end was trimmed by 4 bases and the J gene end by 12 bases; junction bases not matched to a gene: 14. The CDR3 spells CASSVDRGGGMAQFF. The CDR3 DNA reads TGTGCCAGCAGTGTCGACAGGGGAGGTGGGATGGCGCAGTTCTTC.

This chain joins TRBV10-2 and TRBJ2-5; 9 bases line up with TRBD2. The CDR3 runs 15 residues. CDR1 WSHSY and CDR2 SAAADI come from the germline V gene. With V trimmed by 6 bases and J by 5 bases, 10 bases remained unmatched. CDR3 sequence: CASRAAGGPQETQYF. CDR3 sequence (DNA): TGCGCCAGCAGGGCGGCGGGGGGGCCGCAGGAGACCCAGTACTTC.

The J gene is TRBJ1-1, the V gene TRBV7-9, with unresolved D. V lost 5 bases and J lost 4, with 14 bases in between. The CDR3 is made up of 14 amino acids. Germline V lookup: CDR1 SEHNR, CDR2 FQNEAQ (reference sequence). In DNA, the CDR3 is TGTGCCAGCAGCCGACCCGGAGGTGGCACTGAAGCTTTCTTT. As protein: CASSRPGGGTEAFF.

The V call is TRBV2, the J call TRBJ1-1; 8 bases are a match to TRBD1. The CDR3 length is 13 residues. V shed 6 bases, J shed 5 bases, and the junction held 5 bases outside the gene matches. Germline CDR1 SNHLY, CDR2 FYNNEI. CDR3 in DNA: TGTGCCAGCAGCCCTCAGGGGGCGACTGAAGCTTTCTTT. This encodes CASSPQGATEAFF. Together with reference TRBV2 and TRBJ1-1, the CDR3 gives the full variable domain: EPEVTQTPSHQVTQMGQEVILRCVPISNHLYFYWYRQILGQKVEFLVSFYNNEISEKSEIFDDQFSVERPDGSNFTLKIRSTKLEDSAMYFCASSPQGATEAFFGQGTRLTVV.

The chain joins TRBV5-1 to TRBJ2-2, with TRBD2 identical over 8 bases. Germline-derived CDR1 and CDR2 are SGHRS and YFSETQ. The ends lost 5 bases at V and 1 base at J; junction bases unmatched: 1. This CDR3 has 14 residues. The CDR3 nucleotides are TGCGCCAGCAGTCGGGAGGGGAACACCGGGGAGCTGTTTTTT. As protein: CASSREGNTGELFF.

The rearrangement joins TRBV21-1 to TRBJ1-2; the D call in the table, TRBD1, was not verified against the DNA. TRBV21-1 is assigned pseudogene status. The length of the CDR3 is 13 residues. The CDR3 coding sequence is TGTGCCAGCAGCAACAGGGCTAACTATGGCTACACCTTC. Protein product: CASSNRANYGYTF.

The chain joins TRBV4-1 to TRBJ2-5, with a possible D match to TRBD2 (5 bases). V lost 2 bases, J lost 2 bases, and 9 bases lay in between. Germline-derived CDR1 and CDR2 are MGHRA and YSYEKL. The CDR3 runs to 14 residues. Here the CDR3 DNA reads TGCGCCAGCAGCCAACTGCGGGCACAAGAGACCCAGTACTTC. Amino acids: CASSQLRAQETQYF.

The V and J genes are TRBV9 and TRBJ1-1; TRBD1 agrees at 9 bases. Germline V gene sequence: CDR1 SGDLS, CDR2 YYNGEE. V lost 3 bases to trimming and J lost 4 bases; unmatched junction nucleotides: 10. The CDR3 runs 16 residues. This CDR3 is CASSEDRGCRGTEAFF. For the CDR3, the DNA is TGTGCCAGCAGCGAAGACAGGGGGTGCCGGGGCACTGAAGCTTTCTTT.

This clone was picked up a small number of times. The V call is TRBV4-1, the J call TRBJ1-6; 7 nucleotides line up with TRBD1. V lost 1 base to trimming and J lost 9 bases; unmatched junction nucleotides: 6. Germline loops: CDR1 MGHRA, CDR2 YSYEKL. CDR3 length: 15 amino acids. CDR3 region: CASSQVGTESSPLHF. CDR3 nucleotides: TGCGCCAGCAGCCAAGTGGGGACAGAGAGTTCACCCCTCCACTTT.

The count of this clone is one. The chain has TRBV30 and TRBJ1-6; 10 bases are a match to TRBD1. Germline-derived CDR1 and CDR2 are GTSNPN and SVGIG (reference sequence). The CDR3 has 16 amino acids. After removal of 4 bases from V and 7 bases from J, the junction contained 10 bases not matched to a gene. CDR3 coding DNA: TGTGCCTGGAAGTCGACAGGGGGCTTGCCAAATTCACCCCTCCACTTT. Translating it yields CAWKSTGGLPNSPLHF. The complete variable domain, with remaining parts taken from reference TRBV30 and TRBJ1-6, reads SQTIHQWPATLVQPVGSPLSLECTVEGTSNPNLYWYRQAAGRGLQLLFYSVGIGQISSEVPQNLSASRPQDRQFILSSKKLLLSDSGFYLCAWKSTGGLPNSPLHFGNGTRLTVT.

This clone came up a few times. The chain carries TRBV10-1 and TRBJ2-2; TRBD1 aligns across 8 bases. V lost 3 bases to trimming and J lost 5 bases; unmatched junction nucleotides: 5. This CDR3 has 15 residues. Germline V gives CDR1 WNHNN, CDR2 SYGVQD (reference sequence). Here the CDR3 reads CASSDSDRATGELFF. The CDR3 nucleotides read TGCGCCAGCAGTGATTCGGACAGGGCTACCGGGGAGCTGTTTTTT.

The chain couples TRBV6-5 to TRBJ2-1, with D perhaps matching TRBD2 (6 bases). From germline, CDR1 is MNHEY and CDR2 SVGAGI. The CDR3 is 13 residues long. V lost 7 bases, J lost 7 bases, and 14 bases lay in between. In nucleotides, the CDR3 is TGTGCCAGCAACTACCGGGGGTCTAATGAGCAGTTCTTC. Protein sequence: CASNYRGSNEQFF.

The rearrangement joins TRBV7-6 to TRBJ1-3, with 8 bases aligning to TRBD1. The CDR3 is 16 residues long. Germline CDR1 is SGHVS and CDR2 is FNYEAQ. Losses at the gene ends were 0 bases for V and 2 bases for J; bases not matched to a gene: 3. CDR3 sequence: CASSLAGQGTGNTIYF. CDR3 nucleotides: TGTGCCAGCAGCTTAGCCGGACAGGGAACTGGAAACACCATATATTTT.

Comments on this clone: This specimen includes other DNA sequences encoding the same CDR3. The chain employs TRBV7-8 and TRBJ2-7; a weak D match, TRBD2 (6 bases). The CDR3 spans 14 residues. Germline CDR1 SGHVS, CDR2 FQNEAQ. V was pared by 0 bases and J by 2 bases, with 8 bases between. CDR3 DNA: TGTGCCAGCAGCTTAGCGGGGGGACCCTACGAGCAGTACTTC. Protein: CASSLAGGPYEQYF.

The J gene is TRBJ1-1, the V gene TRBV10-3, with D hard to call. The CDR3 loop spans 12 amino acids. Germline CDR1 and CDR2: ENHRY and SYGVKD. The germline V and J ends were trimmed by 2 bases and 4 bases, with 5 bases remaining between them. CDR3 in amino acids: CAISERGTEAFF. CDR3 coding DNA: TGTGCCATCAGTGAGCGGGGCACTGAAGCTTTCTTT.

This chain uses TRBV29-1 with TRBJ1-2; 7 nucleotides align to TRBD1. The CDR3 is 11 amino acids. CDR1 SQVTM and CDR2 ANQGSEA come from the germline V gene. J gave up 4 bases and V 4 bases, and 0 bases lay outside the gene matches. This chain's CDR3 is CSVAGGYGYTF. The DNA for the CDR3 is TGCAGCGTTGCAGGGGGCTATGGCTACACCTTC.

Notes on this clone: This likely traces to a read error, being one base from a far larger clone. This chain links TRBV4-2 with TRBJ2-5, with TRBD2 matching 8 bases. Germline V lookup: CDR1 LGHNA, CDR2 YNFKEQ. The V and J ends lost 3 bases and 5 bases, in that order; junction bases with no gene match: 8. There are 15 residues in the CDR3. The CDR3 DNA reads TGTGCCAGCAGCCACACCGGGACTAGTGACGAGACCCAGTACTTC. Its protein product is CASSHTGTSDETQYF.

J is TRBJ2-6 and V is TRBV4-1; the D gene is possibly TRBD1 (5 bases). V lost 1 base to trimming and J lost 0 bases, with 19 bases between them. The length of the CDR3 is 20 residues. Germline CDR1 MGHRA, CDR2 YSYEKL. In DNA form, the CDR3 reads TGCGCCAGCAGCCAAGTACAAGGGGCTACCCACATCTCTGGGGCCAACGTCCTGACTTTC. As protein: CASSQVQGATHISGANVLTF.

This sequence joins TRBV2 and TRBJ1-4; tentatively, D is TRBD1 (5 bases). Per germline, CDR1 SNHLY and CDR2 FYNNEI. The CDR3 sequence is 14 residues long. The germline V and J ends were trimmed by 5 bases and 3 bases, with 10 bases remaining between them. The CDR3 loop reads CASSSGLPNEKLFF. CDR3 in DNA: TGTGCCAGCAGTTCAGGGTTACCTAATGAAAAACTGTTTTTT.

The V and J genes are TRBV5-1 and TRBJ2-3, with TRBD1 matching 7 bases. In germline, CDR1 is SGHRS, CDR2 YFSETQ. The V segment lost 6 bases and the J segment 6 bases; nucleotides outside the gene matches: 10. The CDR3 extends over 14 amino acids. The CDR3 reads CASNVGTARDTQYF. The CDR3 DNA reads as TGCGCCAGCAACGTCGGGACAGCCCGGGATACGCAGTATTTT.

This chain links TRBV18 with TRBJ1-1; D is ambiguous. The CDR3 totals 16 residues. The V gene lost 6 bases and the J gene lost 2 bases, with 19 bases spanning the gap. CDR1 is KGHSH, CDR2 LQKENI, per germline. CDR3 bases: TGTGCCAGCTCTCGGAGTTTCAATCCTGGTAACACTGAAGCTTTCTTT. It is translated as CASSRSFNPGNTEAFF.

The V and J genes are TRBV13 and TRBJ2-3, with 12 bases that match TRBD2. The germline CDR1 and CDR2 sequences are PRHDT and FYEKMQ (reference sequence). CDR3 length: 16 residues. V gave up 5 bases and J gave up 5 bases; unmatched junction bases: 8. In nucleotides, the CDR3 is TGTGCCAGCAGCACCGCTAGCGGGGGGGCCAGAGATACGCAGTATTTT. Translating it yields CASSTASGGARDTQYF.

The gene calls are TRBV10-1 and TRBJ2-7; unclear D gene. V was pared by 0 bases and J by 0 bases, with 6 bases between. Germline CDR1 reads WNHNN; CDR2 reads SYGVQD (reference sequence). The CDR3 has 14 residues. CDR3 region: CASSESAPSYEQYF. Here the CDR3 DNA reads TGCGCCAGCAGTGAGTCGGCCCCCTCCTACGAGCAGTACTTC.

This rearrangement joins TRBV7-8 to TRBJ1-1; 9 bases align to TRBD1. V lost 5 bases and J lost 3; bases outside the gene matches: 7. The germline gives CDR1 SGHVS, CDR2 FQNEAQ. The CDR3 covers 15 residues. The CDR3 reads CASSLWTGDYTEAFF. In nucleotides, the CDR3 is TGTGCCAGCAGCCTTTGGACAGGGGACTACACTGAAGCTTTCTTT.

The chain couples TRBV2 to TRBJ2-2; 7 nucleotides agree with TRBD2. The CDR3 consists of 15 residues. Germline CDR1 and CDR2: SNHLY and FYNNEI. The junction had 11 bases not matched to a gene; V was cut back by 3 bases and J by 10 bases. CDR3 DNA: TGTGCCAGCAGTGATAGTACCCGGGGGGTCGAGGAGCTGTTTTTT. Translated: CASSDSTRGVEELFF.

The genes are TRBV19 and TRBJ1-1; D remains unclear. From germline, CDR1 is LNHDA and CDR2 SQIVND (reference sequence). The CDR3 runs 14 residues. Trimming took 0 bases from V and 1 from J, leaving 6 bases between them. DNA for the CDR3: TGTGCCAGTAGTATAGATCGGGGGAACACTGAAGCTTTCTTT. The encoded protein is CASSIDRGNTEAFF.